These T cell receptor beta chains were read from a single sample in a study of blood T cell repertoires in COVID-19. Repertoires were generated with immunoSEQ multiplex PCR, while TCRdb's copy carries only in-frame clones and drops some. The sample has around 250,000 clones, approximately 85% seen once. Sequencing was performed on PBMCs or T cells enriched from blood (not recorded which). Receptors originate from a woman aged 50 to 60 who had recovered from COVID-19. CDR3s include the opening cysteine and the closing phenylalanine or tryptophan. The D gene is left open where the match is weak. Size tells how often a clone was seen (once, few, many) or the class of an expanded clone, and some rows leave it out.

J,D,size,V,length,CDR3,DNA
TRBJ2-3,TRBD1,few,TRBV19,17,CASSIGTGVLFSDTQYF,TGTGCCAGTAGTATCGGGACAGGGGTTTTATTTTCAGATACGCAGTATTTT
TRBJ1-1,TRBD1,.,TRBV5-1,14,CASRDQTGRTEAFF,TGCGCCAGCAGAGACCAGACAGGGAGGACTGAAGCTTTCTTT
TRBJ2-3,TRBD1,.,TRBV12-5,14,CASGRDSRVDTQYF,TGTGCTAGTGGTCGGGACAGCAGGGTAGATACGCAGTATTTT
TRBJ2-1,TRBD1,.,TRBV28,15,CASSSPGQGSNEQFF,TGTGCCAGCAGTTCCCCGGGACAGGGGAGTAATGAGCAGTTCTTC
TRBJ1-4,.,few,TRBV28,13,CASSFRVAEKLFF,TGTGCCAGCAGTTTCCGGGTGGCTGAAAAACTGTTTTTT
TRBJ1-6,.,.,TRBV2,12,CASRDSLMPLHF,TGTGCCAGCAGGGACAGCCTCATGCCCCTCCACTTT
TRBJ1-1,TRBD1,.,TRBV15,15,CATSGTGLGVTEAFF,TGTGCCACCAGCGGGACAGGACTGGGGGTAACTGAAGCTTTCTTT
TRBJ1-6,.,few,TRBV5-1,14,CASSGKGVGSPLHF,TGCGCCAGCAGCGGAAAGGGGGTGGGTTCACCCCTCCACTTT
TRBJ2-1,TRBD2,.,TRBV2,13,CASSGTSGGEQFF,TGTGCCAGCAGCGGGACTAGCGGAGGAGAGCAGTTCTTC
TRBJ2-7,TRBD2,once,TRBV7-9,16,CASSSTSSGRADEQYF,TGTGCCAGCAGCTCGACATCTAGCGGGAGGGCCGACGAGCAGTACTTC
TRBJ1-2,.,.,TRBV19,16,CASTTTWAGQIDGYTF,TGTGCCAGTACCACCACCTGGGCAGGGCAGATCGATGGCTACACCTTC
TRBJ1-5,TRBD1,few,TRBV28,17,CASSFFGTGANNQPQHF,TGTGCCAGCAGTTTTTTTGGGACAGGGGCAAACAATCAGCCCCAGCATTTT
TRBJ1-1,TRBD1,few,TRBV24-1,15,CATSDAGTGAFEAFF,TGTGCCACCAGTGATGCCGGGACAGGGGCCTTTGAAGCTTTCTTT
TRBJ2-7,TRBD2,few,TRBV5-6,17,CASSFGLAGIGTYEQYF,TGTGCCAGCAGCTTCGGACTAGCGGGGATAGGAACCTACGAGCAGTACTTC
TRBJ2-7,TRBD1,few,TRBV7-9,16,CASSSIRTGGSYEQYF,TGTGCCAGCAGCTCGATACGGACAGGGGGGTCCTACGAGCAGTACTTC
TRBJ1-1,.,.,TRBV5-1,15,CASNVGNTGYTEAFF,TGCGCCAGCAACGTTGGGAACACAGGATACACTGAAGCTTTCTTT